A single sample is the source of the 27 T cell receptor beta chains below, sequenced in a study of cytotoxic CD8 clonotypes in ibrutinib-treated CLL. Profiling relied on immunoSEQ multiplex PCR, and the TCRdb table lists in-frame clones only, not all of them. The sample yields around 310,000 clones, about 77% seen once. The source material was PBMCs, sampled before ibrutinib treatment. The receptors shown here come from a human donor with chronic lymphocytic leukemia.

Concerning this clone itself: One end of the junction varies from germline; a read error may be responsible. The chain combines TRBV14 with TRBJ2-4; D could derive from TRBD1 or TRBD2 (5 bases each). The CDR3 is 12 residues long. Germline V gene sequence: CDR1 SGHDN, CDR2 FVKESK. CDR3 sequence: CASSLAGAPTDF. The DNA for the CDR3 is TGTGCCAGCAGCCTCGCCGGGGCTCCCACTGACTTC.

The rearrangement uses TRBV5-4 and TRBJ2-7; TRBD2 matches 9 bases. The CDR3 has 15 amino acids. J gave up 3 bases and V 0 bases, and 4 bases lay outside the gene matches. The germline V gene encodes CDR1 SGHNT and CDR2 YYREEE (reference sequence). CDR3 region: CASSLGLAGIYEQYF. DNA of the CDR3: TGTGCCAGCAGCTTGGGGCTAGCGGGAATCTACGAGCAGTACTTC.

The J gene is TRBJ2-1, the V gene TRBV25-1; the D gene could be TRBD1 or TRBD2 (7 bases each). Germline assignment: CDR1 MGHDK and CDR2 SYGVNS. CDR3 length: 16 amino acids. The V end was cut by 2 bases, the J end by 8 bases, with 19 bases between. CDR3 nucleotides: TGTGCCAGCAGTGAAGTCAGGGGGAATAGCGGGTATGAGCAGTTCTTC. Protein: CASSEVRGNSGYEQFF.

In its sample, this clone was seen a few times. As DNA, the CDR3 is TGTGCCAGCAACCCTAGCGGGTTCACGGAGGACGAGCAGTACTTC. It codes for CASNPSGFTEDEQYF. The rearrangement joins TRBV7-6 to TRBJ2-7; 8 bases align to TRBD2. Germline V gives CDR1 SGHVS, CDR2 FNYEAQ. V was clipped by 7 bases and J by 5 bases; unmatched bases: 13. This CDR3 contains 15 residues. Based on the CDR3 plus reference TRBV7-6 and TRBJ2-7, the full variable domain is GAGVSQSPRYKVTKRGQDVALRCDPISGHVSLYWYRQALGQGPEFLTYFNYEAQQDKSGLPNDRFSAERPEGSISTLTIQRTEQRDSAMYRCASNPSGFTEDEQYFGPGTRLTVT.

J is TRBJ1-1 and V is TRBV18; D gene uncertain. V was trimmed by 3 bases and J by 1 base, leaving 15 bases between them. Looked up from germline, CDR1 is KGHSH and CDR2 is LQKENI. The CDR3 length is 16 residues. CDR3 protein: CASSPRLVQKNTEAFF. The CDR3 coding sequence is TGTGCCAGCTCACCTCGACTTGTCCAAAAGAACACTGAAGCTTTCTTT. Full variable domain (missing parts from reference TRBV18 and TRBJ1-1): NAGVMQNPRHLVRRRGQEARLRCSPMKGHSHVYWYRQLPEEGLKFMVYLQKENIIDESGMPKERFSAEFPKEGPSILRIQQVVRGDSAAYFCASSPRLVQKNTEAFFGQGTRLTVV.

The rearrangement links TRBV11-2 to TRBJ2-3, with 7 positions matching TRBD2. V lost 3 bases and J lost 4; bases outside the gene matches: 13. The germline V gene encodes CDR1 SGHAT and CDR2 FQNNGV. The CDR3 sequence is 17 residues long. The DNA of the CDR3 is TGTGCCAGCAGCTTTTCACTGGTGGGCGGGAGCGCAGATACGCAGTATTTT. Its protein is CASSFSLVGGSADTQYF.

This chain links TRBV6-4 with TRBJ2-5; a weak D match, TRBD2 (6 bases). Germline V gene sequence: CDR1 MRHNA, CDR2 SNTAGT. Trimming stripped 6 bases from V and 5 bases from J, with 16 bases between. The CDR3 runs 14 residues. Written as DNA, the CDR3 is TGTGCCAGCAGCCCTGGAGGGACGGGGGAGACCCAGTACTTC. This encodes CASSPGGTGETQYF.

The J gene is TRBJ2-7, the V gene TRBV19; weak D call: TRBD2 (6 bases). The CDR3 contains 14 residues. The V gene lost 2 bases and the J gene lost 5 bases, with 13 bases spanning the gap. CDR1 and CDR2 (germline): LNHDA, SQIVND (reference sequence). The CDR3 DNA follows: TGTGCCAGTAGTATAAGGAGGGGAGAGCACGAGCAGTACTTC. It specifies CASSIRRGEHEQYF.

As regards this clone: Additional DNA sequences in this sample encode the identical CDR3. This chain links TRBV30 with TRBJ2-1, with a weak D call TRBD2 (5 bases). Trimming removed 0 bases from V and 6 bases from J, with 6 bases in between. The CDR3 has 12 amino acids. Germline CDR1 reads GTSNPN; CDR2 reads SVGIG (reference sequence). The CDR3 nucleotides read TGTGCCTGGAGTGTACTAGGCAATGAGCAGTTCTTC. This gives the protein CAWSVLGNEQFF.

The chain carries TRBV25-1 and TRBJ1-1; 7 bases agree with TRBD1. The CDR3 is 14 residues long. CDR1 MGHDK and CDR2 SYGVNS come from the germline V gene. J gave up 8 bases and V 5 bases, and 11 bases lay outside the gene matches. The CDR3 spells CASSMAGGPGEAFF. The CDR3 DNA reads TGTGCCAGCAGTATGGCAGGGGGGCCCGGGGAAGCTTTCTTT.

This clone was observed once. The chain recombines TRBV28 with TRBJ2-3, with no clear D. The CDR3 is 11 residues long. The V gene lost 2 bases and the J gene lost 4 bases, with 1 base spanning the gap. Germline loops: CDR1 MDHEN, CDR2 SYDVKM. Here the CDR3 reads CASSLPDTQYF. Written as DNA, the CDR3 is TGTGCCAGCAGTTTACCAGATACGCAGTATTTT. Full variable domain (outside the CDR3, taken from reference TRBV28 and TRBJ2-3): DVKVTQSSRYLVKRTGEKVFLECVQDMDHENMFWYRQDPGLGLRLIYFSYDVKMKEKGDIPEGYSVSREKKERFSLILESASTNQTSMYLCASSLPDTQYFGPGTRLTVL.

The V gene is TRBV15, the J gene TRBJ1-2, with D unclear. Trimming took off 2 bases at V and 8 bases at J, with 9 bases between the two ends. This CDR3 region has 12 residues. Looked up from germline, CDR1 is LNHNV and CDR2 is YYDKDF (reference sequence). Written as DNA, the CDR3 is TGTGCCACCAGCAGACCTGGGTTGGGCTACACCTTC. It translates to CATSRPGLGYTF.

The CDR3 DNA reads TGTGCCAGCAGAAACAACCTAGCGTATCAAGAGACCCAGTACTTC. This translates into CASRNNLAYQETQYF. The rearrangement joins TRBV11-2 to TRBJ2-5; maybe TRBD2 (6 bases). The germline V and J ends were trimmed by 6 bases and 2 bases, with 16 bases remaining between them. The length of the CDR3 is 15 residues. Germline assignment: CDR1 SGHAT and CDR2 FQNNGV. The variable domain in full, with the rest retrieved from reference TRBV11-2 and TRBJ2-5, is EAGVAQSPRYKIIEKRQSVAFWCNPISGHATLYWYQQILGQGPKLLIQFQNNGVVDDSQLPKDRFSAERLKGVDSTLKIQPAKLEDSAVYLCASRNNLAYQETQYFGPGTRLLVL.

The rearrangement uses TRBV7-2 and TRBJ2-5, with 9 bases fitting TRBD2. Germline loops: CDR1 SGHTA, CDR2 FQGNSA. This CDR3 comprises 12 residues. Trimming took 1 base from V and 12 from J; bases not matched to a gene: 3. CDR3 residues: CASSLGPSGKYF. Written as DNA, the CDR3 is TGTGCCAGCAGCTTAGGTCCTAGCGGGAAGTACTTC.

CDR3 residues: CAWTTLIQGTEAFF. In nucleotides, the CDR3 is TGTGCCTGGACCACCCTAATTCAGGGCACTGAAGCTTTCTTT. The V and J genes are TRBV30 and TRBJ1-1, with D maybe TRBD1 (5 bases). Trimming pared 4 bases from V and 4 bases from J, leaving 16 bases between. The CDR3 contains 14 residues. The germline gives CDR1 GTSNPN, CDR2 SVGIG (reference sequence). Combining the CDR3 with reference TRBV30 and TRBJ1-1 gives the whole variable domain SQTIHQWPATLVQPVGSPLSLECTVEGTSNPNLYWYRQAAGRGLQLLFYSVGIGQISSEVPQNLSASRPQDRQFILSSKKLLLSDSGFYLCAWTTLIQGTEAFFGQGTRLTVV.

The chain is built from TRBV5-1 and TRBJ1-5, with D maybe TRBD1 (6 bases). The V gene lost 3 bases and the J gene lost 4 bases, with 11 bases spanning the gap. This CDR3 contains 14 residues. CDR1 SGHRS and CDR2 YFSETQ come from the germline V gene. The CDR3 region is CASSSGTLNQPQHF. The CDR3 DNA reads TGCGCCAGCAGCTCCGGGACACTGAATCAGCCCCAGCATTTT.

The chain is built from TRBV6-5 and TRBJ1-2; perhaps TRBD1 as D (6 bases). The V end lost 5 bases, the J end lost 5 bases, and 9 bases lay between the germline ends. The CDR3 contains 12 residues. Germline CDR1 is MNHEY and CDR2 is SVGAGI. Written as DNA, the CDR3 is TGTGCCAGCAGTCTTACAGGGTATGGCTACACCTTC. Encoded protein: CASSLTGYGYTF.

The DNA of the CDR3 is TGTGCTAGTGGGACCGGGACAGGGGTTGGGAACACTGAAGCTTTCTTT. Amino acid sequence: CASGTGTGVGNTEAFF. The chain employs TRBV12-5 and TRBJ1-1; 10 nucleotides line up with TRBD1. Per the germline V gene, CDR1 is LGHNT and CDR2 is FRNRAP. There are 16 residues in the CDR3. V lost 6 bases, J lost 1 base, and 8 bases stayed unmatched.

The chain joins TRBV7-9 to TRBJ2-1; D is ambiguous. Germline V gives CDR1 SEHNR, CDR2 FQNEAQ (reference sequence). The germline V and J ends were trimmed by 3 bases and 5 bases, with 8 bases remaining between them. The CDR3 is 13 amino acids. The CDR3, as DNA: TGTGCCAGCAGCTTTAGCTCAAACAATGAGCAGTTCTTC. Amino acids: CASSFSSNNEQFF.

Written as DNA, the CDR3 is TGTGCCAGCGGCGGAGTTACCTACAATGAGCAGTTCTTC. It translates to CASGGVTYNEQFF. The J gene is TRBJ2-1, the V gene TRBV5-4; no definite D call. With 7 bases removed from V and 2 bases from J, the gap between germline ends came to 10 bases. Germline V gene sequence: CDR1 SGHNT, CDR2 YYREEE (reference sequence). The CDR3 is made up of 13 amino acids.

The J gene is TRBJ2-1, the V gene TRBV19, with 8 nucleotides matching TRBD2. V shed 6 bases, J shed 5 bases, and the junction held 18 bases outside the gene matches. The CDR3 consists of 18 residues. Germline assignment: CDR1 LNHDA and CDR2 SQIVND (reference sequence). The CDR3 protein is CASSTQPFLAGRHNEQFF. CDR3 coding DNA: TGTGCCAGTAGCACGCAACCCTTTCTAGCGGGTAGACACAATGAGCAGTTCTTC.

The chain links TRBV5-4 to TRBJ2-5; perhaps TRBD1 as D (6 bases). CDR1 SGHNT and CDR2 YYREEE come from the germline V gene (reference sequence). V was clipped by 4 bases and J by 4 bases, with 20 bases between them. The CDR3 spans 16 residues. In nucleotides, the CDR3 is TGTGCCAGCAGCCGTGGGGGCAGGGTAGGCACAGAGACCCAGTACTTC. This sequence encodes CASSRGGRVGTETQYF.

CDR3 in DNA: TGTGCCAGCAGTTTATTCAGATTGGTCAGACGGGACAGGGACTACAATGAGCAGTTCTTC. Translating it yields CASSLFRLVRRDRDYNEQFF. V and J are TRBV27 and TRBJ2-1, with 9 bases that match TRBD1. The V and J ends lost 1 base and 3 bases, in that order; junction bases with no gene match: 16. Germline CDR1 and CDR2: MNHEY and SMNVEV (reference sequence). The CDR3 runs to 20 residues.

The V gene is TRBV30, the J gene TRBJ2-1, with TRBD2 identical over 11 bases. Germline CDR1 is GTSNPN and CDR2 is SVGIG (reference sequence). The V and J ends lost 2 bases and 10 bases, in that order; junction bases with no gene match: 13. There are 16 residues in the CDR3. CDR3 sequence reads: CAWSQASGRWGWEQFF. CDR3 sequence (DNA): TGTGCCTGGAGTCAGGCTAGCGGGAGGTGGGGCTGGGAGCAGTTCTTC.

The V gene is TRBV30, the J gene TRBJ1-1, with 7 bases that match TRBD1. Germline V lookup: CDR1 GTSNPN, CDR2 SVGIG (reference sequence). V trimming: 0 bases; J trimming: 3 bases; junction bases outside the gene matches: 1. The CDR3 contains 13 residues. The CDR3 coding sequence is TGTGCCTGGAGTGTAAGGGGGCACACTGAAGCTTTCTTT. This sequence encodes CAWSVRGHTEAFF.

V is TRBV7-8 and J is TRBJ2-1, with TRBD2 matching over 11 bases. The J segment lost 6 bases and the V segment lost 5 bases, leaving 9 bases of the junction unmatched. The CDR3 length is 16 residues. CDR1 and CDR2 from the germline V gene are SGHVS and FQNEAQ. The CDR3 spells CASSTTGTSGLNEQFF. In DNA, the CDR3 is TGTGCCAGCAGCACCACCGGGACTAGCGGTCTCAATGAGCAGTTCTTC.

This clone was picked up one time. The rearrangement uses TRBV29-1 and TRBJ2-3; TRBD2 agrees at 9 bases. Germline CDR1 reads SQVTM; CDR2 reads ANQGSEA. J lost 6 bases, V lost 4 bases, and 8 bases had no gene match. This CDR3 spans 14 amino acids. CDR3 nucleotide sequence: TGCAGCGTTGCTGGTAGCGGGAGTTGGGATACGCAGTATTTT. Translating gives CSVAGSGSWDTQYF.